This T cell receptor beta chain came from a study of human T cells and chemical hapten exposure. The CDR3 length is 13 residues. Per germline, CDR1 SGHKS and CDR2 YYEKEE (reference sequence). With 3 bases removed from V and 3 bases from J, the gap between germline ends came to 7 bases. TCRdb fed the RACE reads into MiXCR, producing one record per CDR3 protein. The table shows about 97,000 distinct CDR3 sequences, with roughly a quarter occurring only once. Time point indicated: patch test 3, about 24 weeks after DPC sensitization. Treatment denoted: therapeutic diphenylcyclopropenone sensitization with weekly scalp DPC. This clonotype turned up a few times.

The clonotype comes from a man aged 40-49 years with alopecia areata. Some clones in this sample may be carry-over from other donors' samples. The sample in question was whole blood, obtained in connection with sensitization to the hapten diphenylcyclopropenone (DPC). The chain employs TRBV5-5 and TRBJ1-3; D gene ambiguous. The CDR3 spells CASSSPFGNTIYF. The CDR3 DNA follows: TGTGCCAGCAGCTCCCCCTTTGGAAACACCATATATTTT. Variable domain in full (rest from reference TRBV5-5 and TRBJ1-3): DAGVTQSPTHLIKTRGQQVTLRCSPISGHKSVSWYQQVLGQGPQFIFQYYEKEERGRGNFPDRFSARQFPNYSSELNVNALLLGDSALYLCASSSPFGNTIYFGEGSWLTVV.